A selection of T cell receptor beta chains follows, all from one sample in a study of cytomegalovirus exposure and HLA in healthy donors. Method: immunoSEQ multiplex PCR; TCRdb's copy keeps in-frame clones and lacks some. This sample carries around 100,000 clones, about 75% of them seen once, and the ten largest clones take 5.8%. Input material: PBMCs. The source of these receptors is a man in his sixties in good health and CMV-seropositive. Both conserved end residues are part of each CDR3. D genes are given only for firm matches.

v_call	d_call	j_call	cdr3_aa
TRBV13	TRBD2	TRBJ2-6	CASTALPTLAGGYAGANVLTF
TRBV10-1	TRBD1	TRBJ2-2	CASSAKGASAGELFF
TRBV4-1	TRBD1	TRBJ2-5	CASSQEGQGLETQYF
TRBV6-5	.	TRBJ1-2	CASSYSGNGYGYTF
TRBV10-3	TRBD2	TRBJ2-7	CAISEGEGTFSYEQYF
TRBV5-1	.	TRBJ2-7	CASSLDPGASYEQYF
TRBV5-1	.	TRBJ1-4	CASSGQVNEKLFF
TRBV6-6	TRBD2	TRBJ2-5	CASRRRGGFTQYF
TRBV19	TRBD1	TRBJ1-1	CASSRQGANTEAFF
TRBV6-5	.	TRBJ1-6	CAGPRDSPLHF
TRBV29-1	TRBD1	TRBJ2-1	CSVEWTGTYNEQFF
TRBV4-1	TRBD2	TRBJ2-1	CASSQAPPAGDLNEQFF
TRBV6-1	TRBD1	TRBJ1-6	CASSYQGANSPLHF
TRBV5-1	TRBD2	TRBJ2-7	CASSLGLAGGDEQYF
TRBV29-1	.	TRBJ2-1	CSVKKQGNEQFF
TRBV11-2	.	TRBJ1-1	CASSPQGRRTEAFF
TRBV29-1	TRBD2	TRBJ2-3	CGLLGLAGSSTDTQYF
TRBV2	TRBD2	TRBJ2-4	CASSAGRGENIQYF
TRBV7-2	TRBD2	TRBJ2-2	CASSKLATGELFF
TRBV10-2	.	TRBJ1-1	CASSEERATEAFF
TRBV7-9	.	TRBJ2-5	CASSPSQSQETQYF
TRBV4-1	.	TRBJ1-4	CASSQDGHTNEKLFF
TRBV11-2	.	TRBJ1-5	CASSLEGTSRSPQHF
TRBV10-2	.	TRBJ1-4	CASSDFGTAEEKLFF
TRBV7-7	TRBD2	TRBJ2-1	CASSNGLEKFF
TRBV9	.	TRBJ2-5	CASSVNVNQETQYF
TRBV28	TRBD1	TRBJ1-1	CASSSGTVHTEAFF
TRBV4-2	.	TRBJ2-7	CASSQERGGASGEQYF
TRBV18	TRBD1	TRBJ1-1	CASSPGQGAANTEAFF
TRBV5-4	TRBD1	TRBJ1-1	CASSLATTGGRTEAFF
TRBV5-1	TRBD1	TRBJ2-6	CASSWRQGSSGANVLTF
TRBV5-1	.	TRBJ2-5	CASNTGRTQETQYF
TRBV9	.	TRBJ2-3	CASSVGEDSFTDTQYF
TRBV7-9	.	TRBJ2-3	CASSLTAGLTDTQYF
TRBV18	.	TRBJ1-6	CASSPRGLPNNSPLHF
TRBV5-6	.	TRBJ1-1	CASSLGRRTGAFF
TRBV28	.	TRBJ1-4	CANRPIGDSTNEKLFF
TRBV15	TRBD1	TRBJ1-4	CATSRVGGQGGEKLFF
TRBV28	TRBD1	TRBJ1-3	CASSLGTGPGNTIYF
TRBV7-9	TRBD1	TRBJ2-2	CASSSQGRKSTGELFF
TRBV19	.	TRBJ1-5	CASSRGRGQLYSNQPQHF
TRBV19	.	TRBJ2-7	CASSGTRTGRGGQYF
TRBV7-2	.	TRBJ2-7	CASSARTGELYEQYF
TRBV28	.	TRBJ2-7	CSVAAAYEQYF
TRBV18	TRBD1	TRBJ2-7	CASSAGTGPYEQYF
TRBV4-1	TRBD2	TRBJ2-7	CASSQGGGSSYEQYF
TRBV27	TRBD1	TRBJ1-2	CASSTWTGVYGYTF